This is a list of T cell receptor beta chains from one sample in a study of OX40 agonist ivuxolimab in advanced cancers. Assay: immunoSEQ multiplex PCR; the TCRdb copy retains only in-frame clones and omits some. The table includes some 85,000 clones, about 90% detected once. Source: CD4+ or CD8+ T cells sorted from blood, taken in a trial of the OX40 agonist ivuxolimab. The receptors shown here come from an adult with an advanced solid tumor such as melanoma, head and neck, liver or kidney cancer. Both conserved end residues are part of each CDR3. Fields, in order: CDR3 length, J gene, D gene, V gene, clone size, CDR3 protein, CDR3 DNA. D genes are given only for firm matches. Only some rows state a clone size, as once, few, many or a class for expanded clones.

>14|TRBJ2-5|TRBD1|TRBV2|.
CASSTYRGPETQYF
TGTGCCAGCAGTACTTACAGGGGTCCGGAGACCCAGTACTTC
>17|TRBJ2-6|TRBD2|TRBV19|.
CASSITSGRSGANVLTF
TGTGCCAGTAGTATCACTAGCGGGAGGTCTGGGGCCAACGTCCTGACTTTC
>15|TRBJ2-1|.|TRBV5-4|.
CASSYEGRPYNEQFF
TGTGCCAGCAGCTACGAGGGGAGACCCTACAATGAGCAGTTCTTC
>13|TRBJ1-5|.|TRBV2|.
CASSDLRNQPQHF
TGTGCCAGCAGTGATTTGAGGAATCAGCCCCAGCATTTT
>14|TRBJ2-1|.|TRBV19|.
CASRTTGFGNEQFF
TGTGCCAGTAGGACGACAGGCTTCGGCAATGAGCAGTTCTTC
>16|TRBJ2-7|TRBD2|TRBV5-1|.
CASSRSGTSASYEQYF
TGCGCCAGCAGCAGATCCGGGACTAGCGCATCCTACGAGCAGTACTTC
>15|TRBJ1-2|TRBD1|TRBV11-2|.
CASSLDLGTGYGYTF
TGTGCCAGCAGCTTAGATCTCGGGACAGGCTATGGCTACACCTTC
>14|TRBJ2-2|.|TRBV19|.
CATNPGWRTGELFF
TGTGCCACAAACCCGGGGTGGCGCACCGGGGAGCTGTTTTTT
>13|TRBJ1-5|.|TRBV19|.
CASRTGRAQPQHF
TGTGCCAGTAGGACAGGAAGGGCTCAGCCCCAGCATTTT
>19|TRBJ2-3|TRBD2|TRBV7-2|.
CASSPKTGAGLAGGDTQYF
TGTGCCAGCAGCCCCAAGACAGGGGCAGGACTAGCGGGAGGAGATACGCAGTATTTT
>17|TRBJ2-3|TRBD1|TRBV11-2|.
CASSSYLTGGATDTQYF
TGTGCCAGCAGCTCCTATTTGACAGGGGGTGCCACAGATACGCAGTATTTT
>14|TRBJ2-5|.|TRBV27|.
CASSSPTASATQYF
TGTGCCAGCAGTTCCCCGACAGCGTCTGCGACCCAGTACTTC
>15|TRBJ2-7|.|TRBV6-5|.
CASSNQGGKTYEQYF
TGTGCCAGCAGTAACCAGGGGGGGAAAACATACGAGCAGTACTTC
>11|TRBJ2-7|.|TRBV7-9|.
CASSFNYEQYF
TGTGCCAGCAGCTTTAACTACGAGCAGTACTTC
>14|TRBJ2-7|.|TRBV21-1|.
CASSKWVARREQYF
TGTGCCAGCAGCAAGTGGGTAGCACGGCGCGAGCAGTACTTC
>15|TRBJ2-3|.|TRBV6-6|.
CASRGQPPYTDTQYF
TGTGCCAGCCGGGGTCAGCCTCCCTACACAGATACGCAGTATTTT
>14|TRBJ2-1|TRBD2|TRBV9|once
CASSVEGSGNEQFF
TGTGCCAGCAGCGTAGAGGGTAGCGGGAATGAGCAGTTCTTC
>14|TRBJ1-4|.|TRBV28|.
CASSFGGVEEKLFF
TGTGCCAGCAGTTTCGGTGGGGTGGAAGAAAAACTGTTTTTT
>13|TRBJ2-2|.|TRBV5-5|.
CASSYRFDEELFF
TGTGCCAGCAGCTACAGGTTTGACGAGGAGCTGTTTTTT
>14|TRBJ2-7|.|TRBV18|.
CASSPPDRTYEQYF
TGTGCCAGCTCACCTCCCGACAGAACCTACGAGCAGTACTTC
>13|TRBJ1-4|.|TRBV2|.
CASNQGVSEKLFF
TGTGCCAGCAATCAGGGAGTCAGCGAAAAACTGTTTTTT
>14|TRBJ2-7|.|TRBV7-2|.
CASSLVGGTYEQYF
TGTGCCAGCAGCTTAGTAGGCGGAACCTACGAGCAGTACTTC
>13|TRBJ1-1|.|TRBV29-1|.
CSVEGGGGTEAFF
TGCAGCGTTGAAGGGGGAGGGGGCACTGAAGCTTTCTTT
>16|TRBJ2-7|TRBD1|TRBV7-2|.
CASSLTGQAPSYEQYF
TGTGCCAGCAGCTTAACGGGACAGGCGCCCTCCTACGAGCAGTACTTC
>16|TRBJ2-3|.|TRBV10-3|.
CAISVEEVVSTDTQYF
TGTGCCATCAGTGTTGAGGAGGTAGTGAGCACAGATACGCAGTATTTT
>16|TRBJ2-6|.|TRBV27|once
CASSLTRSSGANVLTF
TGTGCCAGCAGTCTAACACGAAGCTCTGGGGCCAACGTCCTGACTTTC
>14|TRBJ2-7|.|TRBV30|.
CARAGQNKFYEQYF
TGTGCCAGAGCGGGACAGAATAAATTCTACGAGCAGTACTTC
>15|TRBJ1-4|TRBD1|TRBV5-4|.
CASSYGQGAAEKLFF
TGTGCCAGCAGTTACGGACAGGGGGCGGCTGAAAAACTGTTTTTT
>12|TRBJ1-5|.|TRBV7-8|.
CASSLVGGPQHF
TGTGCCAGCAGCTTAGTCGGGGGGCCCCAGCATTTT
>15|TRBJ2-5|TRBD1|TRBV4-1|once
CASSQAGQGGETQYF
TGCGCCAGCAGCCAAGCCGGACAGGGAGGCGAGACCCAGTACTTC
>15|TRBJ1-6|.|TRBV6-5|.
CASRRTGTGNSPLHF
TGTGCCAGCAGGAGAACCGGGACGGGCAATTCACCCCTCCACTTT
>14|TRBJ1-5|.|TRBV28|.
CASSPPGPNQPQHF
TGTGCCAGCAGTCCCCCAGGCCCCAATCAGCCCCAGCATTTT
>22|TRBJ2-7|.|TRBV21-1|once
CASSKSLEGPRASSTSYYEQYF
TGTGCCAGCAGCAAAAGCTTGGAGGGCCCTAGAGCCAGTTCGACTAGTTACTACGAGCAGTACTTC
>15|TRBJ2-5|.|TRBV4-1|.
CASSQGGTAQETQYF
TGCGCCAGCAGCCAAGGGGGGACGGCCCAAGAGACCCAGTACTTC
>11|TRBJ2-3|.|TRBV28|.
CAVQGADTQYF
TGTGCTGTACAGGGTGCAGATACGCAGTATTTT
>15|TRBJ2-5|.|TRBV4-3|.
CASSQDLDSGETQYF
TGCGCCAGCAGCCAAGACCTGGACTCCGGGGAGACCCAGTACTTC
>17|TRBJ2-1|TRBD1|TRBV6-1|.
CASSETPQGFTYNEQFF
TGTGCCAGCAGTGAAACACCACAGGGGTTCACCTACAATGAGCAGTTCTTC
>16|TRBJ1-2|.|TRBV28|.
CASSKNNHRERGGYTF
TGTGCCAGCAGCAAAAACAATCACAGGGAACGGGGAGGCTACACCTTC
>18|TRBJ2-2|.|TRBV5-5|.
CASSLSLHQTANTGELFF
TGTGCCAGCAGCTTATCCCTCCACCAAACAGCGAACACCGGGGAGCTGTTTTTT
>14|TRBJ1-4|.|TRBV6-1|.
CASSEWGGNEKLFF
TGTGCCAGCAGTGAATGGGGGGGTAATGAAAAACTGTTTTTT
>15|TRBJ2-1|TRBD1|TRBV14|.
CASSQVGTASNEQFF
TGTGCCAGCAGCCAAGTCGGGACAGCTTCCAATGAGCAGTTCTTC
>12|TRBJ2-5|.|TRBV30|once
CAWRPWGKTQYF
TGTGCCTGGAGACCCTGGGGAAAGACCCAGTACTTC
>15|TRBJ1-3|.|TRBV10-3|.
CAISESKGAGNTIYF
TGTGCCATCAGTGAGTCGAAAGGGGCTGGAAACACCATATATTTT
>14|TRBJ2-3|TRBD1|TRBV5-1|.
CASSSGTATDTQYF
TGCGCCAGCAGCTCTGGGACAGCCACAGATACGCAGTATTTT
>15|TRBJ1-2|.|TRBV6-4|few
CASSPRFGANYGYTF
TGTGCCAGCAGCCCGCGTTTCGGGGCGAACTATGGCTACACCTTC
>14|TRBJ1-2|.|TRBV19|few
CASSAQISNYGYTF
TGTGCCAGTAGTGCGCAAATTTCTAACTATGGCTACACCTTC
>15|TRBJ2-1|TRBD2|TRBV11-2|.
CASRRTSGKYNEQFF
TGTGCCAGCAGGCGGACTAGCGGGAAATACAATGAGCAGTTCTTC
>14|TRBJ2-2|.|TRBV14|few
CATRPSINTGELFF
TGTGCCACAAGGCCCAGTATCAACACCGGGGAGCTGTTTTTT
>14|TRBJ2-2|.|TRBV27|once
CASSRGTTPGELFF
TGTGCCAGCTCGAGGGGCACGACACCGGGGGAGCTGTTTTTT
>14|TRBJ2-7|.|TRBV7-9|.
CASSLKGPHYEQYF
TGTGCCAGCAGCTTAAAGGGGCCACACTACGAGCAGTACTTC
>15|TRBJ1-2|.|TRBV18|.
CASSPGRTSGDGHTF
TGTGCCAGCTCACCTGGGCGGACCTCAGGGGATGGCCACACCTTC
>14|TRBJ1-3|.|TRBV19|.
CASSILGSGNTIYF
TGTGCCAGTAGTATTTTGGGCTCTGGAAACACCATATATTTT
>13|TRBJ2-1|.|TRBV29-1|.
CSVKTPRYNEQFF
TGCAGCGTTAAGACCCCGCGGTACAATGAGCAGTTCTTC
>15|TRBJ2-7|TRBD2|TRBV7-2|.
CASKRGLAGLYEQYF
TGTGCCAGCAAGCGGGGGCTAGCGGGACTATACGAGCAGTACTTC
>13|TRBJ2-7|.|TRBV7-2|few
CASSSKGPLEQYF
TGTGCCAGCAGCTCAAAAGGACCTTTAGAGCAGTACTTC
>14|TRBJ2-1|.|TRBV5-4|.
CASSIETSSYEQFF
TGTGCCAGCAGCATAGAGACTAGTTCCTATGAGCAGTTCTTC
>15|TRBJ1-6|.|TRBV10-3|.
CAISESAGGTSPLHF
TGTGCCATCAGTGAGTCGGCAGGCGGTACTTCACCCCTCCACTTT